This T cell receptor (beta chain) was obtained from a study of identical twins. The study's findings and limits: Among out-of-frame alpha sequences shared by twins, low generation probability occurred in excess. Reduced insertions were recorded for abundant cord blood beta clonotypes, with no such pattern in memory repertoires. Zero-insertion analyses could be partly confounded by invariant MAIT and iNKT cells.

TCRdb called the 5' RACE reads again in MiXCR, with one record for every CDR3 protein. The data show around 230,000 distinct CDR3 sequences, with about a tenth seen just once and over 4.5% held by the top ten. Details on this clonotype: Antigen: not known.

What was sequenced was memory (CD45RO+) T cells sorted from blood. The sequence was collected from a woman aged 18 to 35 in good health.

The CDR3 nucleotides read TGCGCCAGCAGCTTGACAGCTGATCAGCCCCAGCATTTT. Its translation: CASSLTADQPQHF. V usage is TRBV5-1 and J usage is TRBJ1-5; D is ambiguous. V dropped 1 base and J dropped 5 bases, with 7 bases sitting between them. CDR3 length equals 13 residues. Germline V lookup: CDR1 SGHRS, CDR2 YFSETQ.